This T cell receptor beta chain appears in the sequencing data of a study of blood T cell repertoires in COVID-19. Study-level information: The United States, Italy and Spain provided the acute and convalescent COVID-19 samples. From T cells, B-cell-depleted T cells, or PBMCs came the material, which was cDNA or gDNA.

The authors' processing: It was from reference gene primer amplification that nucleated cell counts were estimated. Generated by immunoSEQ multiplex PCR, the TCRdb table keeps only in-frame clones and is missing some. V, J and clone size derive from that table, while D and trimming were established from the DNA sequence. This table has 470,000 or so clones, 70% to 90% appearing once. V shed 7 bases, J shed 2 bases, and the junction held 8 bases outside the gene matches. The CDR3 totals 15 residues. CDR1 is MNHEY, CDR2 SVGAGI, per germline. Sequences were obtained from peripheral blood. The chain recombines TRBV6-5 with TRBJ2-7; 10 bases fit TRBD2. The clonotype comes from a human donor in a cohort sampled during active COVID-19. This chain's CDR3 is CASTSLAGAAYEQYF. The CDR3 nucleotides are TGTGCCAGCACCAGCCTAGCGGGAGCCGCCTACGAGCAGTACTTC.